The 32 T cell receptor beta chains given below trace back to one sample, sequenced in a study of cytomegalovirus exposure and HLA in healthy donors. The PCR employed 60 Vbeta primers together with 13 Jbeta primers. Libraries were prepared by immunoSEQ multiplex PCR; TCRdb keeps only in-frame clonotypes and omits some of them. This sample has about 140,000 clones, with roughly 80% found just once. Sequencing was done on a sample of PBMCs. The receptors were sampled from a female donor in good health and CMV-seronegative.

This clone was picked up one time. V is TRBV5-1 and J is TRBJ1-4, with TRBD1 matching 9 bases. Germline V gives CDR1 SGHRS, CDR2 YFSETQ. V dropped 4 bases and J dropped 3; count of bases not matched to a gene: 10. The length of the CDR3 is 17 residues. CDR3 protein: CASSEQVGDRANEKLFF. CDR3 DNA sequence: TGCGCCAGCAGCGAACAAGTGGGGGACAGGGCTAATGAAAAACTGTTTTTT.

The chain couples TRBV20-1 to TRBJ2-1; 7 bases line up with TRBD1. The V gene's germline CDR1 is DFQATT and CDR2 SNEGSKA (reference sequence). The CDR3 covers 11 residues. The CDR3 coding sequence is TGCGCCGGACAGGTGGACAATGAGCAGTTCTTC. Residues: CAGQVDNEQFF.

The rearrangement joins TRBV11-2 to TRBJ2-5; the D is unclear. Germline assignment: CDR1 SGHAT and CDR2 FQNNGV. V gave up 5 bases and J gave up 8 bases, with 6 bases separating them. This CDR3 comprises 10 residues. CDR3 in amino acids: CASSMSTQYF. DNA for the CDR3: TGTGCCAGCAGCATGTCAACCCAGTACTTC.

A word on this clone: At one boundary the junction diverges from the germline segment, which might be a read error. The chain employs TRBV25-1 and TRBJ2-7; D possibly corresponds to TRBD2 (6 bases). This CDR3 is built from 10 residues. Germline CDR1 is MGHDK and CDR2 is SYGVNS. CDR3 sequence: CASSEGGRGF. The CDR3 DNA reads TGTGCCAGCAGTGAGGGGGGTCGGGGCTTC.

The V call is TRBV6-5, the J call TRBJ2-1; possibly TRBD2 for D (6 bases). This CDR3 region has 14 residues. Germline V gene sequence: CDR1 MNHEY, CDR2 SVGAGI. Trimming left V 11 bases short and J 1 base short, with 15 bases between. CDR3 protein: CAAGSRGSYNEQFF. CDR3 in DNA: TGTGCCGCCGGTTCGCGGGGTTCCTACAATGAGCAGTTCTTC.

The table lists this clone with a few counts. The rearrangement joins TRBV10-3 to TRBJ2-3; weak D call: TRBD2 (7 bases). Germline values: CDR1 ENHRY, CDR2 SYGVKD. Trimming pared 6 bases from V and 0 bases from J, leaving 13 bases between. The CDR3 contains 15 residues. The CDR3 is CAIRVGGGSTDTQYF. Here the CDR3 DNA reads TGTGCCATCAGAGTGGGGGGGGGCAGCACAGATACGCAGTATTTT.

The CDR3: CAISDWDNGNTIYF. The CDR3 DNA reads as TGTGCCATCAGTGATTGGGACAACGGAAACACCATATATTTT. The rearrangement links TRBV10-3 to TRBJ1-3; TRBD1 is a possible D gene (6 bases). CDR1 is ENHRY and CDR2 is SYGVKD in the germline V gene. V lost 3 bases, J lost 4 bases, and 10 bases lay in between. The CDR3 contains 14 residues.

The V call is TRBV19, the J call TRBJ1-1; no clear D gene. The CDR3 length is 13 residues. Germline V CDR1 and CDR2: LNHDA, SQIVND (reference sequence). V lost 7 bases to trimming and J lost 4 bases, with 13 bases between them. CDR3 nucleotides: TGTGCCAGTAACCCCGCGCACCTCACTGAAGCTTTCTTT. The encoded protein is CASNPAHLTEAFF.

V and J are TRBV28 and TRBJ2-5; TRBD2 matches 7 bases. Germline V gene lookup returns CDR1 MDHEN and CDR2 SYDVKM. This CDR3 has 16 amino acids. After removal of 10 bases from V and 0 bases from J, the junction contained 14 bases not matched to a gene. The CDR3 region is CATLPTGGTYQETQYF. Here the CDR3 DNA reads TGTGCCACCCTACCCACGGGAGGAACGTACCAAGAGACCCAGTACTTC.

The chain is built from TRBV5-1 and TRBJ2-7; 7 bases are a match to TRBD2. The V gene's germline CDR1 is SGHRS and CDR2 YFSETQ. The CDR3 consists of 13 residues. V trimming: 3 bases; J trimming: 5 bases; junction bases outside the gene matches: 5. CDR3: CASSSTSFNEQYF. CDR3 nucleotides: TGCGCCAGCAGCTCGACTAGCTTCAACGAGCAGTACTTC.

This clone came up a few times. The chain combines TRBV4-1 with TRBJ1-4, with 8 nucleotides matching TRBD1. CDR1 MGHRA and CDR2 YSYEKL come from the germline V gene. The trim removed 5 bases at V and 8 bases at J, leaving 13 bases unmatched. The CDR3 runs 16 residues. CDR3 sequence: CASSGMQGAAREKLFF. DNA of the CDR3: TGCGCCAGCAGCGGAATGCAGGGGGCAGCGCGGGAAAAACTGTTTTTT.

This clone is a singleton in its sample. This chain links TRBV19 with TRBJ2-1; TRBD1 matches at 10 bases. This CDR3 has 12 residues. Germline trimming cut 8 bases from V and 6 bases from J; bases unmatched to any gene: 1. CDR1 is LNHDA, CDR2 SQIVND, per germline (reference sequence). CDR3 residues: CASRQGANEQFF. As DNA, the CDR3 is TGTGCCAGTCGACAGGGGGCCAATGAGCAGTTCTTC.

The CDR3 sequence: CASSVGQANSPLHF. The CDR3 bases are TGTGCCAGCAGCGTAGGGCAGGCCAATTCACCCCTCCACTTT. This rearrangement joins TRBV9 to TRBJ1-6; D is unresolved. Trimming shortened V by 0 bases and J by 7 bases, and 8 bases separated the two germline ends. Germline-derived CDR1 and CDR2 are SGDLS and YYNGEE. The CDR3 length is 14 residues. Full variable domain (remainder filled in from reference TRBV9 and TRBJ1-6): DSGVTQTPKHLITATGQRVTLRCSPRSGDLSVYWYQQSLDQGLQFLIQYYNGEERAKGNILERFSAQQFPDLHSELNLSSLELGDSALYFCASSVGQANSPLHFGNGTRLTVT.

V is TRBV27 and J is TRBJ2-1; 7 bases align to TRBD2. Germline CDR1 MNHEY, CDR2 SMNVEV (reference sequence). The CDR3 has 15 residues. After removal of 7 bases from V and 3 bases from J, the junction contained 9 bases not matched to a gene. Here the CDR3 DNA reads TGTGCCAGCACCCTTCTAAGGGAGGGCTACAATGAGCAGTTCTTC. It specifies CASTLLREGYNEQFF.

The V and J genes are TRBV11-3 and TRBJ2-7; 7 nucleotides align to TRBD1. Germline values: CDR1 SGHNT, CDR2 YENEEA. With V trimmed by 5 bases and J by 2 bases, 0 bases remained unmatched. This CDR3 contains 12 residues. The CDR3 coding sequence is TGTGCCAGCAGCGGACAGGCCTACGAGCAGTACTTC. It is translated as CASSGQAYEQYF.

The V call is TRBV19, the J call TRBJ1-1, with D possibly matching TRBD1 (5 bases). The CDR3 length is 15 residues. Trimming removed 10 bases at V and 1 base at J, with 19 bases between. Germline V gene sequence: CDR1 LNHDA, CDR2 SQIVND (reference sequence). CDR3 sequence: CATKRGDGPNTEAFF. The CDR3 DNA sequence: TGTGCCACCAAACGGGGGGACGGACCGAACACTGAAGCTTTCTTT.

This clone was observed a single time. The chain links TRBV7-8 to TRBJ2-2; TRBD2 aligns across 8 bases. This CDR3 region has 16 residues. Germline V gene lookup returns CDR1 SGHVS and CDR2 FQNEAQ. V was clipped by 0 bases and J by 4 bases; unmatched bases: 4. The CDR3 DNA is TGTGCCAGCAGCTTAGCGAAGCGGGGGAGCACCGGGGAGCTGTTTTTT. This codes for CASSLAKRGSTGELFF.

The rearrangement joins TRBV7-9 to TRBJ1-5; 9 nucleotides agree with TRBD1. Trimming took 5 bases from V and 7 from J; bases not matched to a gene: 9. CDR3 size: 15 residues. The germline gives CDR1 SEHNR, CDR2 FQNEAQ (reference sequence). CDR3 nucleotide sequence: TGTGCCAGCAGCCCTCATACAGGGGGCGAGCAGCCCCAGCATTTT. Its translation: CASSPHTGGEQPQHF.

This chain joins TRBV2 and TRBJ2-7; D perhaps matches TRBD2 (6 bases). V lost 3 bases, J lost 2 bases, and 14 bases lay in between. Per the germline V gene, CDR1 is SNHLY and CDR2 is FYNNEI. This CDR3 has 15 residues. The CDR3 spells CASSDRGRGAYEQYF. The CDR3 nucleotides read TGTGCCAGCAGTGATCGAGGCCGCGGGGCCTACGAGCAGTACTTC.

This chain uses TRBV7-3 with TRBJ1-2; the D is unclear. Germline assignment: CDR1 SGHTA and CDR2 FQGTGA. The V and J ends lost 6 bases and 13 bases respectively, with 24 bases between them. The CDR3 runs to 14 residues. The CDR3 coding sequence is TGTGCCAGCAGATCACGTGCGGAGGCGGCCGGAGTCACCTTC. Protein: CASRSRAEAAGVTF.

The CDR3 sequence is CASSLVRQGDYEQYF. As DNA, the CDR3 is TGTGCCAGCAGCTTAGTTAGACAGGGAGACTACGAGCAGTACTTC. The V and J genes are TRBV11-3 and TRBJ2-7, with 7 bases identical to TRBD1. Germline assignment: CDR1 SGHNT and CDR2 YENEEA. J lost 3 bases, V lost 1 base, and 6 bases had no gene match. The CDR3 runs to 15 residues.

V usage is TRBV6-5 and J usage is TRBJ2-5; TRBD2 agrees at 8 bases. This CDR3 has 14 amino acids. The germline gives CDR1 MNHEY, CDR2 SVGAGI. Unmatched junction bases numbered 8, after V lost 9 bases and J lost 2 bases. The CDR3 sequence: CASKRGILQETQYF. In DNA, the CDR3 is TGTGCCAGTAAGCGGGGGATTTTGCAAGAGACCCAGTACTTC.

V gene TRBV19 combines with J gene TRBJ2-7; 11 bases agree with TRBD2. Germline V gene data show CDR1 as LNHDA and CDR2 as SQIVND (reference sequence). V gave up 6 bases and J gave up 6 bases; unmatched junction bases: 7. This CDR3 spans 14 amino acids. Here the CDR3 DNA reads TGTGCCAGTAGCCTACTAGCGGGAGATCGCGAGCAGTACTTC. Translating gives CASSLLAGDREQYF.

This clone was observed a single time. V usage is TRBV7-9 and J usage is TRBJ2-5; the match to TRBD1 covers 7 bases. The DNA matches TRBJ2-7 better at its end, which makes the J call doubtful. The CDR3 sequence is 14 residues long. CDR1 and CDR2 (germline): SEHNR, FQNEAQ (reference sequence). CDR3 in DNA: TGTGCCAGCAGCCCTGGGCAGGGGGCCTACGAGCAGTACTTC. Protein: CASSPGQGAYEQYF.

The CDR3 sequence: CASSLTAVGLGLYF. DNA of the CDR3: TGTGCCAGCAGCTTAACTGCGGTCGGACTAGGATTGTACTTC. V and J are TRBV7-8 and TRBJ2-5; 7 nucleotides line up with TRBD2. Germline values: CDR1 SGHVS, CDR2 FQNEAQ. The CDR3 runs to 14 residues. Germline trimming cut 2 bases from V and 13 bases from J; bases unmatched to any gene: 13. The full variable domain, completed using reference TRBV7-8 and TRBJ2-5, is GAGVSQSPRYKVAKRGQDVALRCDPISGHVSLFWYQQALGQGPEFLTYFQNEAQLDKSGLPSDRFFAERPEGSVSTLKIQRTQQEDSAVYLCASSLTAVGLGLYFGPGTRLLVL.

The chain employs TRBV7-9 and TRBJ2-1, with D unresolved. CDR3 size: 12 residues. Trimming stripped 5 bases from V and 12 bases from J, with 14 bases between. From germline, CDR1 is SEHNR and CDR2 FQNEAQ (reference sequence). CDR3: CASSLDFRGQFF. The CDR3 nucleotides are TGTGCCAGCAGCCTAGACTTCCGTGGGCAGTTCTTC.

The V and J genes are TRBV25-1 and TRBJ2-6; tentative D call: TRBD1 (6 bases). Germline values: CDR1 MGHDK, CDR2 SYGVNS. The CDR3 is 16 residues long. V gave up 5 bases and J gave up 2 bases, with 13 bases separating them. The CDR3 sequence is CASSPHPGAGANVLTF. DNA of the CDR3: TGTGCCAGCAGTCCCCACCCAGGGGCTGGGGCCAACGTCCTGACTTTC.

The CDR3 loop is CSVGQLPWNYGYTF. The CDR3 DNA is TGCAGCGTAGGACAGCTGCCTTGGAACTATGGCTACACCTTC. This chain joins TRBV29-1 and TRBJ1-2; tentative D call: TRBD1 (6 bases). The CDR3 covers 14 residues. Germline V gene sequence: CDR1 SQVTM, CDR2 ANQGSEA. V was shortened by 6 bases and J by 2 bases, with 16 bases between the two germline ends.

As for this clone: The same CDR3 is also encoded by other DNA sequences in this sample. The chain links TRBV6-1 to TRBJ1-1, with 9 bases fitting TRBD1. J was trimmed by 1 base and V by 7 bases; bases with no gene match: 7. The CDR3 consists of 15 residues. Germline loops: CDR1 MNHNS, CDR2 SASEGT. DNA of the CDR3: TGTGCCAGCAAACCGGGACAGGGATGGAACACTGAAGCTTTCTTT. This sequence encodes CASKPGQGWNTEAFF.

The gene calls are TRBV5-8 and TRBJ2-6; 9 positions match TRBD1. J gave up 1 base and V 4 bases, and 15 bases lay outside the gene matches. Germline V gives CDR1 SGHTS, CDR2 YDEGEE. The length of the CDR3 is 20 residues. The CDR3, as DNA: TGTGCCAGCAGCCCCGATCCACCGGGACAGGGTTTTTCTGGGGCCAACGTCCTGACTTTC. It encodes CASSPDPPGQGFSGANVLTF.

The table lists this clone with a few counts. The chain couples TRBV25-1 to TRBJ2-7, with 8 positions matching TRBD1. CDR3 length: 15 amino acids. Trimming removed 4 bases from V and 3 bases from J; junction bases left unmatched: 8. Germline V lookup: CDR1 MGHDK, CDR2 SYGVNS. CDR3 region: CASSGLRDRHYEQYF. CDR3 nucleotides: TGTGCCAGCAGTGGTCTCCGGGACAGGCACTACGAGCAGTACTTC.

The V call is TRBV19, the J call TRBJ1-2; TRBD1 agrees at 8 bases. After removal of 2 bases from V and 8 bases from J, the junction contained 13 bases not matched to a gene. From germline, CDR1 is LNHDA and CDR2 SQIVND (reference sequence). The CDR3 contains 16 residues. As DNA, the CDR3 is TGTGCCAGTAGTATATTGGACAGGGTCCCCTTAACGGGCTACACCTTC. It translates to CASSILDRVPLTGYTF.